The sequence of this T cell receptor (beta chain) was determined in a study of T cell repertoires in cytomegalovirus infection. In regard to this clonotype: As yet, its antigen is unknown.

General study results and limits: HLA-C-restricted CMV-specific TCR beta clonotypes were dominant in the ex vivo response.

One entry per CDR3 protein results from TCRdb running MiXCR on the reads. The sample consists of more than 650,000 distinct CDR3 sequences, about a third of them appearing once. This TCR came from a human donor in good health (CMV status not recorded). Some clones in this sample may be carry-over from other donors' samples. Specimen: PBMCs.

The DNA of the CDR3 is TGTGCCAGCAGTAGCATCTGGGAACCTCAGAAGACCCAGTACTTC. It specifies CASSSIWEPQKTQYF. The V and J genes are TRBV6-8 and TRBJ2-5; D call uncertain. This CDR3 has 15 residues. CDR1 and CDR2 from the germline V gene are MNHGY and SAAAGT. With 5 bases removed from V and 6 bases from J, the gap between germline ends came to 19 bases.